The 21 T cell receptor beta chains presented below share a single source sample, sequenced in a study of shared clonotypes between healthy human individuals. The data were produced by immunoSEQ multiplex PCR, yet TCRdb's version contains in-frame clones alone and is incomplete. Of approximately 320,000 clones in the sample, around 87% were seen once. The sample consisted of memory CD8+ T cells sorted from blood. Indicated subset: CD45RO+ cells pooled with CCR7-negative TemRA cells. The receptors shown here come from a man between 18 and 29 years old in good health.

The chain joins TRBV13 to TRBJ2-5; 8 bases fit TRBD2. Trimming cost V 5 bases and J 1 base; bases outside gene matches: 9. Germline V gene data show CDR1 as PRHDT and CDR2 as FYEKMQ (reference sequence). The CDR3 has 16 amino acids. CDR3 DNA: TGTGCCAGCAGCCCTGGGGTAGCGGGGTTCCAAGAGACCCAGTACTTC. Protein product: CASSPGVAGFQETQYF.

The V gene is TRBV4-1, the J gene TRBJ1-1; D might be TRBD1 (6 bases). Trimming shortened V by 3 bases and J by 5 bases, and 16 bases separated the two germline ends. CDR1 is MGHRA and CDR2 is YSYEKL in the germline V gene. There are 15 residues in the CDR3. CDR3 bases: TGCGCCAGCAGCCAGCAAGGGGGGCCAGGGACTGAAGCTTTCTTT. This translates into CASSQQGGPGTEAFF.

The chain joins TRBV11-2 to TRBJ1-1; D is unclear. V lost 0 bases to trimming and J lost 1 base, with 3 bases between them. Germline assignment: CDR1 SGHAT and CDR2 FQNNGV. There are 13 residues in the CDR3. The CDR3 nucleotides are TGTGCCAGCAGCTTAGATGGGAACACTGAAGCTTTCTTT. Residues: CASSLDGNTEAFF.

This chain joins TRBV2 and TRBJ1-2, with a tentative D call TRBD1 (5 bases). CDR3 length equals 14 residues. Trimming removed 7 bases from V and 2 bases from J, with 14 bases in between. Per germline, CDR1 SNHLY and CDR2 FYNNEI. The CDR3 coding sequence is TGTGCCAGCAATGAGAGGTCAGGGAACTATGGCTACACCTTC. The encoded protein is CASNERSGNYGYTF.

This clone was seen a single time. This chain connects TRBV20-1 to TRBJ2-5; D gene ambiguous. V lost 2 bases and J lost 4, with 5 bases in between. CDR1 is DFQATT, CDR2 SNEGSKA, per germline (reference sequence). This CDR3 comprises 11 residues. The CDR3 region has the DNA TGCAGTGCTAGATCCGGAGAGACCCAGTACTTC. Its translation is CSARSGETQYF.

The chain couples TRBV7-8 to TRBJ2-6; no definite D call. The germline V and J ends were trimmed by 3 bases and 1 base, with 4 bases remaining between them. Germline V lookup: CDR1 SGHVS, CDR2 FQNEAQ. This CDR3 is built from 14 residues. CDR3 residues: CASSFWSGANVLTF. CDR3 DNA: TGTGCCAGCAGCTTTTGGTCTGGGGCCAACGTCCTGACTTTC.

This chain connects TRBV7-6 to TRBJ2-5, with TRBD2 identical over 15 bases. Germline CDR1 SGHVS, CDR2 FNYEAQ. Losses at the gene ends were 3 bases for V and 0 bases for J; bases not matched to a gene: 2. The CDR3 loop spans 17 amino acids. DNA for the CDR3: TGTGCCAGCAGCTTTGGACTAGCGGGAGGGTACCAAGAGACCCAGTACTTC. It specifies CASSFGLAGGYQETQYF.

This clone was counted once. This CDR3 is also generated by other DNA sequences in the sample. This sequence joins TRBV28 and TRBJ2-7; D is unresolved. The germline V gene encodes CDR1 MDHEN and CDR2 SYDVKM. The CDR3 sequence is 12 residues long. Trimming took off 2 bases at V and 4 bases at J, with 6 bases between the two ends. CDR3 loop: CASSLEGYEQYF. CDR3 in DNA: TGTGCCAGCAGTTTAGAAGGTTACGAGCAGTACTTC.

This chain's CDR3 is CASSQGSGAGNTIYF. For the CDR3, the DNA is TGCGCCAGCAGCCAGGGGTCTGGCGCTGGAAACACCATATATTTT. The chain has TRBV4-3 and TRBJ1-3; D unclear. The length of the CDR3 is 15 residues. With 3 bases removed from V and 2 bases from J, the gap between germline ends came to 11 bases. The germline gives CDR1 LGHNA, CDR2 YSLEER.

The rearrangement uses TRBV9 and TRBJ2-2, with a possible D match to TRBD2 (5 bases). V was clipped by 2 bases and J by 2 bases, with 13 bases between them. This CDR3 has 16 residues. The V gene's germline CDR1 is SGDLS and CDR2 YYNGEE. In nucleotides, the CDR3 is TGTGCCAGCAGCGTCCAGCGGAGCCCCAACACCGGGGAGCTGTTTTTT. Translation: CASSVQRSPNTGELFF. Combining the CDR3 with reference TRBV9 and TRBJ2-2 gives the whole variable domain DSGVTQTPKHLITATGQRVTLRCSPRSGDLSVYWYQQSLDQGLQFLIQYYNGEERAKGNILERFSAQQFPDLHSELNLSSLELGDSALYFCASSVQRSPNTGELFFGEGSRLTVL.

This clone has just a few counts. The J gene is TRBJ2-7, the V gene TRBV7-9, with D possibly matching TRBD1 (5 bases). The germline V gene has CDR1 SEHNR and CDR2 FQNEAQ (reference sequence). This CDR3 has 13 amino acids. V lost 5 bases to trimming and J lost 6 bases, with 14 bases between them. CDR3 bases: TGTGCCAGCAGCGCCAACCAAGGGGCCGAGCAGTACTTC. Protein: CASSANQGAEQYF.

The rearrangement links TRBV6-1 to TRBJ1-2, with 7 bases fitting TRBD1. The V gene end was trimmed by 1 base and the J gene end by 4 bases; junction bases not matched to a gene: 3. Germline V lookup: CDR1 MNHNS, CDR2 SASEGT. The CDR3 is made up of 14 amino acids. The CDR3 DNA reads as TGTGCCAGCAGTGAAGGGCAGGGGGGCTATGGCTACACCTTC. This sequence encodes CASSEGQGGYGYTF.

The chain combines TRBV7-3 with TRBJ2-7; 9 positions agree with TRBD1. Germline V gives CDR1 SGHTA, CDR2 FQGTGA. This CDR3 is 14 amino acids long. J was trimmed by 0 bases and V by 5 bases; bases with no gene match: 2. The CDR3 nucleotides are TGTGCCAGCAGCCCGACAGGGGGCTCCTACGAGCAGTACTTC. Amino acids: CASSPTGGSYEQYF.

CDR3 sequence reads: CASTYRGPDTEAFF. The DNA for the CDR3 is TGCGCCAGCACCTACAGGGGGCCTGACACTGAAGCTTTCTTT. The V and J genes are TRBV5-1 and TRBJ1-1, with 9 bases identical to TRBD1. V trimming: 6 bases; J trimming: 3 bases; junction bases outside the gene matches: 6. This CDR3 is built from 14 residues. Germline CDR1 is SGHRS and CDR2 is YFSETQ.

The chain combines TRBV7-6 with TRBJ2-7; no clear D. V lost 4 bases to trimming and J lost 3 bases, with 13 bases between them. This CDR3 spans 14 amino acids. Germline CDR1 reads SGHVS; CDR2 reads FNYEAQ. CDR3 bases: TGTGCCAGCAGCTCCCGTCCGGAACTCTACGAGCAGTACTTC. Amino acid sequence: CASSSRPELYEQYF. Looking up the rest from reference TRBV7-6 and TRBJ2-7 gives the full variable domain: GAGVSQSPRYKVTKRGQDVALRCDPISGHVSLYWYRQALGQGPEFLTYFNYEAQQDKSGLPNDRFSAERPEGSISTLTIQRTEQRDSAMYRCASSSRPELYEQYFGPGTRLTVT.

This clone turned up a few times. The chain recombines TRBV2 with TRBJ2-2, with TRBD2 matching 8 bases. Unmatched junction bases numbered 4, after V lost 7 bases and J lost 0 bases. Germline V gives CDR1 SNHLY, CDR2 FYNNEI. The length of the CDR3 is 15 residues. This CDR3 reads CASTGGRPNTGELFF. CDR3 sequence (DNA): TGTGCCAGCACAGGCGGGAGGCCGAACACCGGGGAGCTGTTTTTT.

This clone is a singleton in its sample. The CDR3 is CASSPIPGGYNEQFF. The DNA for the CDR3 is TGTGCCAGCAGCCCTATCCCGGGAGGCTACAATGAGCAGTTCTTC. The V gene is TRBV5-6, the J gene TRBJ2-1, with TRBD2 identical over 7 bases. V shed 4 bases, J shed 3 bases, and the junction held 7 bases outside the gene matches. This CDR3 spans 15 amino acids. CDR1 and CDR2 (germline): SGHDT, YYEEEE.

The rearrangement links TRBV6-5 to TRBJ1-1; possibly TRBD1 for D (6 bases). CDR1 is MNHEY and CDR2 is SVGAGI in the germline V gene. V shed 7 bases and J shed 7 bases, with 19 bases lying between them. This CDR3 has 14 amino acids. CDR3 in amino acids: CASTSLGGGYEAFF. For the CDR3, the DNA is TGTGCCAGCACCTCGCTAGGGGGGGGTTATGAAGCTTTCTTT.

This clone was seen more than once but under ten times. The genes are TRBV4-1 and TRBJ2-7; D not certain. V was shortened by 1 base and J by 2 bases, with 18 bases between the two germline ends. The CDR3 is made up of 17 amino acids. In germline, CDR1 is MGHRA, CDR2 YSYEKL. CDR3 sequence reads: CASSQVASGGTPYEQYF. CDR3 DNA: TGCGCCAGCAGCCAAGTCGCTTCTGGCGGAACCCCCTACGAGCAGTACTTC.

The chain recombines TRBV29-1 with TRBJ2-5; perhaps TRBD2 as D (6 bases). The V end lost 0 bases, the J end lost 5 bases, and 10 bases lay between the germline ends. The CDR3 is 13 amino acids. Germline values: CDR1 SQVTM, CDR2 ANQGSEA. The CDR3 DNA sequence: TGCAGCGTTGAAGATAGCGCGGGGGAGACCCAGTACTTC. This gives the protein CSVEDSAGETQYF.

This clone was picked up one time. In DNA form, the CDR3 reads TGTGCCAGCAGTTCGTACAGCACAGATACGCAGTATTTT. Translated: CASSSYSTDTQYF. V usage is TRBV27 and J usage is TRBJ2-3; D unresolved. The CDR3 has 13 amino acids. Trimming stripped 4 bases from V and 0 bases from J, with 5 bases between. The germline V gene encodes CDR1 MNHEY and CDR2 SMNVEV (reference sequence).